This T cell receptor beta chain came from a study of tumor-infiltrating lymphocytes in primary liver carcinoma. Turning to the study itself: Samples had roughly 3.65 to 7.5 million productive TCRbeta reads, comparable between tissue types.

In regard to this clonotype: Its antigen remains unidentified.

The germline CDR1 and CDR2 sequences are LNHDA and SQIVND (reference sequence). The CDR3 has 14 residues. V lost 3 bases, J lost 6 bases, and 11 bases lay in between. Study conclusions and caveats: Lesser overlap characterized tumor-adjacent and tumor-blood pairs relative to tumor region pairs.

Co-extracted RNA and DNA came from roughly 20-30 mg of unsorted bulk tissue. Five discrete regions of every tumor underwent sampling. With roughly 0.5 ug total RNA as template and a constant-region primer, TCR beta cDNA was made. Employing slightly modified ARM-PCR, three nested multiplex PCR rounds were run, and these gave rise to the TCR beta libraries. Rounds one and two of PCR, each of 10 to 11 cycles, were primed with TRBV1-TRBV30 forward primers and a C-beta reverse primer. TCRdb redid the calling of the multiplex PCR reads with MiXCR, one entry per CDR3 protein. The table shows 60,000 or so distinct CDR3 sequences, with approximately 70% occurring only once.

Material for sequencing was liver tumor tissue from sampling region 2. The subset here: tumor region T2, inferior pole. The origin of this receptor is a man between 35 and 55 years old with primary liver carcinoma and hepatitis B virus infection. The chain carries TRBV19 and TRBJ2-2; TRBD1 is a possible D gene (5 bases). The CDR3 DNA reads TGTGCCAGTAGTATTACTCCAGGGCCCGGGGAGCTGTTTTTT. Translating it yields CASSITPGPGELFF.